This T cell receptor beta chain is drawn from a study of T cells in Graves' hyperthyroidism and ophthalmopathy. The wider study: Peripheral blood was collected at initial diagnosis, before any treatment. The study's findings and limits: Blood held most thyroid clonotypes expanded above 0.001 frequency.

Any patient presenting with uncontrolled infection, other autoimmune disease, pregnancy or lactation was left out. Diagnostic decisions used clinical symptoms, serum thyroxine and TRAb, thyroid ultrasound and orbital computed tomography. The investigators amplified TCR beta CDR3 regions from RNA transcripts. HTBI primers were employed in a first-round RT-PCR of the TCR CDR3. TCRdb re-derived calls from the multiplex PCR reads in MiXCR, one entry per CDR3 protein. The sample contains 550,000 to 850,000 distinct CDR3 sequences, roughly a sixth of which appear only once. This CDR3 spans 20 amino acids. Germline CDR1 reads SGDLS; CDR2 reads YYNGEE. Trimming at V came to 0 bases and at J to 0 bases, leaving 12 bases not matched to a gene. This clonotype was found a few times. The antigen is not known.

This clonotype was obtained from a woman in her forties or fifties with Graves' hyperthyroidism that later progressed to Graves' ophthalmopathy. The chain couples TRBV9 to TRBJ2-1; the match to TRBD2 covers 10 bases. Source material: blood. The CDR3 DNA sequence: TGTGCCAGCAGCGTAGAAGAGCGTCTAGCGGGGGCCCGCTCCTACAATGAGCAGTTCTTC. Its translation: CASSVEERLAGARSYNEQFF.